This T cell receptor beta chain was identified during a study of CD8+ T cells in alopecia areata. Stated treatment: oral pan-JAK inhibitor, 5-10 mg twice daily. There are 13 residues in the CDR3. V lost 2 bases to trimming and J lost 4 bases, with 10 bases between them. Germline CDR1 and CDR2: SQVTM and ANQGSEA. It was cDNA, reverse transcribed from extracted RNA, that served as the sequencing template. The data were produced by immunoSEQ multiplex PCR, yet TCRdb's version contains in-frame clones alone and is incomplete. The sample yields 150,000 to 200,000 clones, just under 65% seen once. The TCR sequence derives from a human donor with alopecia areata. This chain links TRBV29-1 with TRBJ2-3; D not certain. This specimen was CD4+ T cells sorted from blood, taken at approximately week 50, from a patient treated with tofacitinib. In DNA, the CDR3 is TGCAGCGTTGAATTGGTAGTCGCAGATACGCAGTATTTT. Translated, it gives CSVELVVADTQYF.